This T cell receptor beta chain was sequenced in a study of blood T cell repertoires in COVID-19. In the source study's methods: Counts of nucleated cells, estimated from reference gene primer amplification, were obtained. Some clones are missing from TCRdb's copy, which holds only in-frame ones; the method was immunoSEQ multiplex PCR. That table gives V, J and clone size, and the DNA gave D and trimming. The repertoire consists of some 160,000 clones, with around 90% occurring once and the leading ten covering around 5%. Germline loops: CDR1 SGHAT, CDR2 FQNNGV. V was trimmed by 5 bases and J by 2 bases, leaving 19 bases between them. CDR3 length: 16 amino acids.

The genes are TRBV11-2 and TRBJ2-7, with D possibly TRBD1 on 6 matching bases. Input material: peripheral blood. The sequence was obtained from a man in his late teens or twenties with COVID-19, enrolled during active disease. DNA of the CDR3: TGTGCCAGCAGCCCCCCAATAGGAGGACAGACCTACGAGCAGTACTTC. Protein product: CASSPPIGGQTYEQYF.